Here is one TCR beta chain with its context. This receptor's antigen is unknown. Qualities for individual bases were not recorded, and no much larger clone is one base off. For CDR1 and CDR2, the germline V gene lists SNHLY and FYNNEI. The CDR3, cysteine through phenylalanine, is 13 amino acids long. Only the CDR3 part of the read is kept: 39 bases, read in frame from the first base. V is reduced by 6 bases and J by 9 bases, leaving a spacing of 15 bases between them. In total, 500 to 700 healthy bone marrow donors made up the cohort. At the time of sampling, all cohort members were nominally healthy, though unrecorded immune exposures were likely present. The donor tested CMV seropositive, placing the donor among the approximately 290 seropositive members of the cohort. Every donor gave a peripheral blood sample, and the peripheral blood mononuclear cells from that sample were used for TCR beta sequencing. The Qiagen DNeasy Blood Extraction Kit was used to extract genomic DNA from the blood cell samples.

This entry belongs to a study of cytomegalovirus exposure and HLA in healthy donors (dated by TCRdb to about 2017). About the full investigation: An earlier analysis of 587 of the donors reported around 280 Gb of sequence data and 117 million unique TCR beta sequences obtained from some 170 million T cells. An early release covering 500 to 750 HLA-typed donors comprised around 300 gigabases of sequencing data and around 85 million unique TCR sequences. The genetic ancestry cluster associated with self-reported Caucasian donors included 65% to 90% of the approximately 430 genotyped donors. The study aimed to test whether signatures of past pathogen exposure could be identified by cataloging public T cell receptors. Using immunosequencing, the study profiled T cell repertoires from 666 subjects and related those repertoires to cytomegalovirus serostatus. Besides the first cohort of hundreds of subjects, a separate validation cohort made up of 120 different subjects was used. The study combined high-throughput TCR immunosequencing, statistical association of individual TCRs with disease status, and machine learning to predict cytomegalovirus infection status. A later analysis re-examined previously published TCR beta repertoires from about 700 donors and added high-resolution HLA genotyping to investigate patterns of TCR occurrence. Rather than using new phenotypic data, the later analysis identified candidate immune exposures from TCR beta sequences and from how often those sequences occurred across donors. An earlier analysis of around 580 of the donors used high-throughput TCR beta sequencing to judge whether each TCR beta V gene segment behaved as functional or pseudogenic. Donor age, sex, ethnicity and CMV serostatus were compiled alongside the repertoire data. A later genetic analysis used genome-wide SNP genotypes for about 65% of the roughly 670 donors, treating that subset as a discovery cohort. All discovery cohort repertoires had been generated using a single sequencing platform. Class I and class II HLA loci were covered by the typing at four-digit resolution. The number of typed donors differed by locus: roughly 629-640 for A, B, C, DRB1 and DQB1; approximately 520 for DQA1; 606 for DPA1; and around 450 for DPB1. Roughly 5 DR-DQ haplotypes were handled as single units for association and clustering, since linkage in the cohort was strong. Across approximately 400 genotyped donors of the cohort, an average of about 240,000 unique TCR beta nucleotide sequences per donor were sequenced, and approximately 17% of those sequences were non-productive.

Overall results and qualifications from the work: In this cohort, only TCR beta chains were sequenced, and detectable features were limited by the absence of alpha or paired-chain data. When HLA alleles, especially DR and DQ, strongly co-occurred, attributing TCR associations to individual alleles was difficult. The authors suggested that the approach could potentially be generalized to other disease states and immunological phenotypes. According to a later genetic analysis, donors in an Asian-associated ancestry cluster had fewer N-insertions in productive TCRs than the roughly 700-donor mean. Presence/absence analyses assumed roughly uniform sequencing depth across donors, an assumption that may not hold. Three of the identified cytomegalovirus-associated TCR beta chains were confirmed in vitro to be specific for cytomegalovirus antigens. Because HLA typing was missing for some donors at each locus, association tests included only the typed subset. Linkage disequilibrium might explain the correlated functional status among segregating V segments, but an unknown experimental factor could not be ruled out. Because counts were too low, 15 or so rarely observed V segments, including chromosome 9 orphons, were excluded from the earlier analysis of several hundred of the donors. In a later analysis, HLA-associated TCR beta chains showed more clonal expansion and lower generation probabilities than non-associated chains that were equally common. According to a later analysis, parvovirus B19, influenza, CMV and Epstein-Barr virus appeared linked to several top co-occurrence clusters. A further reported finding was that TCR beta sequences accurately predicted the HLA-A and HLA-B alleles for most subjects in the first cohort. The classifier was reported to diagnose cytomegalovirus status with high specificity and sensitivity in both the original and validation cohorts. In the study, 150 to 200 TCR beta chains were listed as associated with cytomegalovirus. In a later analysis, the rate of TCR association differed among HLA loci, with DRB1 alleles having the most associated TCRs and HLA-C alleles having the fewest. In a later analysis, 15,000 to 20,000 TCR beta sequences were associated with specific HLA alleles at a false discovery rate of 0.05. The sequencing pipeline was judged likely to have produced a cluster of highly shared sequence variants as a technical artifact. The 87-base-pair reads could not distinguish some IMGT-functional V segments, including TRBV6-2 and TRBV6-3, so those segments were excluded. A later genetic analysis associated a missense DCLRE1C variant with V-gene and J-gene trimming of TCR beta chains, and an independent cohort replicated the association. In a later analysis, most CMV-associated TCR beta chains were found to appear HLA-restricted, with HLA associations seemingly driven largely by CMV exposure. Broadly in line with IMGT annotations, most TCR beta V segments showed up in productive rearrangements about 87% or about 30% of the time in an earlier analysis of about 500 of the donors. CMV serostatus was the only immune exposure information available for the cohort. Most TCR sequences were observed very rarely across donors, whereas some public TCRs were present in many individuals.

The method was the immunoSEQ multiplex PCR assay. The multiplex PCR relied on a mix of 60 forward primers for TCR Vbeta segments and 13 reverse primers for TCR Jbeta segments. The CDR3 region of rearranged TCR beta genes was amplified from genomic DNA with a multiplex PCR assay. Amplified TCR beta libraries were sequenced as 87-base-pair reads on the Illumina HiSeq System. On the study's bioinformatics: A later analysis counted approximately 84 million unique TCR beta chains across the 650 to 700 repertoires, and 10 million to 12 million of these chains were shared by at least two donors. Raw reads were error-corrected and collapsed into unique sequences with a nearest-neighbor algorithm that merged closely related sequences to remove PCR and sequencing errors. V, D and J gene segments were assigned by aligning CDR3 sequences to IMGT reference sequences. Each retained sequence needed at least a six-nucleotide match to both a V gene segment and a J gene segment. A rearrangement counted as productive if the CDR3 had no stop codons and remained in frame with V and J, and every other rearrangement counted as non-productive. Following IMGT convention, CDR3 was defined as the stretch from the second conserved V-encoded cysteine to the conserved J-encoded phenylalanine. The earlier analysis of approximately 500 of the donors excluded sequences that lacked an unambiguous match to a single V gene segment. An earlier analysis of a few hundred of the donors called V segments functional above 56.7% productive rearrangements and segregating when the between-donor standard deviation exceeded 5%. To diagnose cytomegalovirus status from the catalog of TCR beta chain sequences, a statistical classification framework was built. V and J gene assignment, in a later analysis, came from comparing TCR nucleotide sequences with IMGT/GENE-DB human TR gene sequences. Using the TCRdist pipeline, a later analysis assigned CDR3 sequences along with most-parsimonious VDJ recombination scenarios. In a later analysis, each TCR beta chain was defined by its CDR3 amino acid sequence together with its V-gene family, and reads without a unique V-gene family were excluded. To address suspected cross-contamination and a sequencing artifact, a later analysis removed approximately 590 highly shared, low-generation-probability nucleotide sequences. A later analysis calculated a clonal expansion index for each public chain from normalized within-repertoire ranks of inferred template counts. In a later analysis, generation probabilities were computed using a VDJ recombination model fitted to out-of-frame rearrangements, and the results were checked against IGoR. In a later analysis, TCR-TCR, TCR-HLA and TCR-CMV co-occurrence was scored with hypergeometric tests, and a repertoire-size bias correction was applied to TCR pairs. A later analysis estimated false discovery rates by permuting HLA or CMV assignments 20 times. In a later analysis, co-occurring TCRs were grouped using DBSCAN, and TCRdist sequence similarity was added for clustering within HLA-allele-positive subsets. For co-occurrence clustering, repertoires with fewer than 30,000 or more than 120,000 public chains were excluded, along with about five repertoires with anomalous nucleotide sharing. TCRdb re-hosts the immuneACCESS table, in-frame sequences only. Its copies lack some clones; in the studies checked, an unresolved V gene accounts for under half of them, and the cause for the rest is not known. For V, J and clone size, that table is used; D and trimming come from the DNA. The sample data list some 200,000 clones, and about 76% of these were observed just once. About 0.37% of the sample comes from the top ten.

Recombination joined TRBV2 with TRBJ2-1; the D segment could be TRBD2, given 6 matching bases. Sample: PBMCs. This receptor was taken from a male donor in good health and CMV-seropositive. The CDR3 amino acid sequence is: CASSDNQGGEQFF. The nucleotide sequence is given as TGTGCCAGCAGCGATAATCAGGGAGGTGAGCAGTTCTTC.